This T cell receptor beta chain derives from a study of blood T cells in healthy people across ages. As for the study in general: About one barcoded beta molecule per two T cells was captured by template switching.

Through a sample-barcoded 5' primer and a J-beta primer mix, a second PCR was run for roughly 7 to 11 cycles. Paired-end reads containing CDR3 totaled no fewer than 2.5 million for each sample. Each CDR3 protein gets one entry after TCRdb re-called the 5' RACE reads with MiXCR. This table holds about 680,000 distinct CDR3 sequences, around half found once. This CDR3 is built from 13 residues. Per the germline V gene, CDR1 is SGHRS and CDR2 is YFSETQ. Trimming pared 3 bases from V and 6 bases from J, leaving 9 bases between. With respect to this clonotype: The antigen remains unidentified.

Samples each yielded at least 5.5 micrograms of total RNA. Overall study results and limits: Roughly linearly, TCR beta diversity per million T cells fell as age increased.

The chain has TRBV5-1 and TRBJ2-2; a possible D gene is TRBD1 (5 bases). What was sequenced was blood. This TCR came from a woman aged 55-75 years in good health. In DNA form, the CDR3 reads TGCGCCAGCAGCTCACCAGGGCCCGGGGAGCTGTTTTTT. Translated, it gives CASSSPGPGELFF.